The next 17 T cell receptor beta chains were all read from a single sample in a study of blood T cell repertoires in COVID-19. Here immunoSEQ multiplex PCR was the method, and the copy in TCRdb shows in-frame clones only, minus some. The table has roughly 430,000 clones, approximately 85% seen once. Material for sequencing was PBMCs or T cells enriched from blood (not recorded which). These receptors were taken from a woman between 35 and 50 years old with acute COVID-19.

This chain links TRBV19 with TRBJ1-1; 12 nucleotides line up with TRBD1. V gave up 7 bases and J gave up 2 bases; unmatched junction bases: 11. This CDR3 region has 17 residues. CDR1 is LNHDA, CDR2 SQIVND, per germline (reference sequence). The CDR3 sequence is CASKRLGQGALNTEAFF. CDR3 bases: TGTGCCAGTAAGCGTCTGGGACAGGGGGCCCTAAACACTGAAGCTTTCTTT.

This clone was recorded only once. Here the CDR3 DNA reads TGTGCCACCAGCAGAGATCGGGGTGCAACTAATGAAAAACTGTTTTTT. Amino acids: CATSRDRGATNEKLFF. This chain connects TRBV15 to TRBJ1-4; D is undetermined. V lost 0 bases and J lost 0, with 8 bases in between. Germline-derived CDR1 and CDR2 are LNHNV and YYDKDF (reference sequence). The CDR3 spans 16 residues.

The gene calls are TRBV6-5 and TRBJ1-5, with D unresolved. The germline gives CDR1 MNHEY, CDR2 SVGAGI. The V end lost 6 bases, the J end lost 6 bases, and 15 bases lay between the germline ends. The CDR3 is 14 amino acids. The CDR3 DNA is TGTGCCAGCAGCCCGGGAGTTCGAGGTCAGCCCCAGCATTTT. Translating it yields CASSPGVRGQPQHF.

This chain links TRBV5-4 with TRBJ2-2; D possibly corresponds to TRBD1 (6 bases). This CDR3 contains 14 residues. Germline CDR1 reads SGHNT; CDR2 reads YYREEE (reference sequence). V was clipped by 4 bases and J by 6 bases, with 13 bases between them. In DNA, the CDR3 is TGTGCCAGCAGCCGACCACAGGGATCCGGGGAGCTGTTTTTT. Translation: CASSRPQGSGELFF.

The rearrangement uses TRBV5-1 and TRBJ2-3; TRBD2 matches 7 bases. This CDR3 is built from 17 residues. V dropped 4 bases and J dropped 2; count of bases not matched to a gene: 13. Per germline, CDR1 SGHRS and CDR2 YFSETQ. CDR3: CASSPISGDSLTDTQYF. The DNA of the CDR3 is TGCGCCAGCAGCCCCATAAGCGGGGACTCACTCACAGATACGCAGTATTTT.

This chain connects TRBV4-1 to TRBJ2-3; D uncertain. CDR3 length equals 11 residues. Per germline, CDR1 MGHRA and CDR2 YSYEKL. The V end lost 6 bases, the J end lost 10 bases, and 11 bases lay between the germline ends. The CDR3 DNA reads TGCGCCAGCAGTCGATCCCGAGCGCAGTATTTT. Its translation: CASSRSRAQYF.

This chain joins TRBV7-9 and TRBJ1-4; D perhaps matches TRBD1 (6 bases). CDR3 length equals 17 residues. Germline V lookup: CDR1 SEHNR, CDR2 FQNEAQ (reference sequence). Deletions cut 5 bases from V and 3 bases from J, with 19 bases between. CDR3 sequence: CASSPLDSSIANEKLFF. In nucleotides, the CDR3 is TGTGCCAGCAGCCCGCTGGACAGCTCCATAGCTAATGAAAAACTGTTTTTT. The complete variable domain, with remaining parts taken from reference TRBV7-9 and TRBJ1-4, reads DTGVSQNPRHKITKRGQNVTFRCDPISEHNRLYWYRQTLGQGPEFLTYFQNEAQLEKSRLLSDRFSAERPKGSFSTLEIQRTEQGDSAMYLCASSPLDSSIANEKLFFGSGTQLSVL.

The rearrangement uses TRBV12-3 or TRBV12-4 and TRBJ2-7; maybe TRBD1 (5 bases). V was trimmed by 3 bases and J by 2 bases, leaving 8 bases between them. CDR3 length: 13 residues. The chain's CDR3 is CASSFVTAYEQYF. In DNA, the CDR3 is TGTGCCAGCAGTTTTGTGACAGCCTACGAGCAGTACTTC.

The V call is TRBV29-1, the J call TRBJ1-2, with 8 bases identical to TRBD1. This CDR3 is 16 amino acids long. Germline lookup yields CDR1 SQVTM and CDR2 ANQGSEA. The junction had 14 bases not matched to a gene; V was cut back by 2 bases and J by 6 bases. CDR3 loop: CSVEIGQGGPGDGYTF. CDR3 DNA sequence: TGCAGCGTTGAAATCGGACAGGGAGGTCCCGGGGATGGCTACACCTTC.

V and J are TRBV18 and TRBJ1-1; D gene unclear. Germline V lookup: CDR1 KGHSH, CDR2 LQKENI. The CDR3 extends over 14 amino acids. Trimming removed 3 bases at V and 5 bases at J, with 13 bases between. CDR3 sequence (DNA): TGTGCCAGCTCACCGGAGGTTTATTGGACTGAAGCTTTCTTT. As protein: CASSPEVYWTEAFF.

The chain recombines TRBV5-1 with TRBJ1-2, with 9 bases identical to TRBD1. V trimming: 4 bases; J trimming: 5 bases; junction bases outside the gene matches: 6. This CDR3 is 14 amino acids long. The germline gives CDR1 SGHRS, CDR2 YFSETQ. In nucleotides, the CDR3 is TGCGCCAGCAGCACAAGCGGGACAGGGTATGGCTACACCTTC. The encoded protein is CASSTSGTGYGYTF.

The J gene is TRBJ1-2, the V gene TRBV7-9; D perhaps matches TRBD1 (6 bases). This CDR3 region has 15 residues. The ends were cut back, 4 bases at V and 6 bases at J, with 18 bases in the middle. Germline V gene sequence: CDR1 SEHNR, CDR2 FQNEAQ (reference sequence). CDR3 nucleotides: TGTGCCAGCAGCTCCTACAGGGCGAAGGTGGATGGCTACACCTTC. It encodes CASSSYRAKVDGYTF.

The chain joins TRBV19 to TRBJ2-5, with TRBD1 as a possible D gene (6 bases). The V and J ends lost 5 bases and 5 bases respectively, with 21 bases between them. CDR3 length equals 16 residues. The germline V gene encodes CDR1 LNHDA and CDR2 SQIVND (reference sequence). CDR3 protein: CASSHRHRDRRETQYF. The CDR3 DNA reads as TGTGCCAGTAGTCATCGTCACAGGGACCGACGGGAGACCCAGTACTTC.

The chain carries TRBV20-1 and TRBJ2-1; D not certain. The CDR3 is 11 amino acids. V gave up 6 bases and J gave up 8 bases, with 11 bases separating them. The germline gives CDR1 DFQATT, CDR2 SNEGSKA (reference sequence). CDR3 in DNA: TGCAGTGCCTACCATGGTCATGAGCAGTTCTTC. Amino acids: CSAYHGHEQFF.

J is TRBJ1-2 and V is TRBV24-1; D is uncertain. This CDR3 has 14 amino acids. Trimming stripped 4 bases from V and 8 bases from J, with 16 bases between. CDR1 is KGHDR and CDR2 is SFDVKD in the germline V gene. The CDR3 spells CATSDSTIGGGYTF. Here the CDR3 DNA reads TGTGCCACCAGTGACTCCACGATCGGCGGGGGCTACACCTTC.

The chain has TRBV10-3 and TRBJ2-3; TRBD2 might be the D (5 bases). Germline-derived CDR1 and CDR2 are ENHRY and SYGVKD. Trimming took off 7 bases at V and 1 base at J, with 12 bases between the two ends. CDR3 length: 14 amino acids. The CDR3 loop is CAINGVVGTDTQYF. In DNA form, the CDR3 reads TGTGCCATCAACGGGGTCGTGGGCACAGATACGCAGTATTTT.

This clone is medium-sized. The J gene is TRBJ1-3, the V gene TRBV7-9; 10 bases map to TRBD1. This CDR3 is 15 amino acids long. Unmatched junction bases numbered 3, after V lost 4 bases and J lost 3 bases. The germline gives CDR1 SEHNR, CDR2 FQNEAQ (reference sequence). The CDR3, as DNA: TGTGCCAGCAGCTACGGACAGGGGGATGGAAACACCATATATTTT. Encoded protein: CASSYGQGDGNTIYF. The full variable domain, rest sourced from reference TRBV7-9 and TRBJ1-3, is DTGVSQNPRHKITKRGQNVTFRCDPISEHNRLYWYRQTLGQGPEFLTYFQNEAQLEKSRLLSDRFSAERPKGSFSTLEIQRTEQGDSAMYLCASSYGQGDGNTIYFGEGSWLTVV.